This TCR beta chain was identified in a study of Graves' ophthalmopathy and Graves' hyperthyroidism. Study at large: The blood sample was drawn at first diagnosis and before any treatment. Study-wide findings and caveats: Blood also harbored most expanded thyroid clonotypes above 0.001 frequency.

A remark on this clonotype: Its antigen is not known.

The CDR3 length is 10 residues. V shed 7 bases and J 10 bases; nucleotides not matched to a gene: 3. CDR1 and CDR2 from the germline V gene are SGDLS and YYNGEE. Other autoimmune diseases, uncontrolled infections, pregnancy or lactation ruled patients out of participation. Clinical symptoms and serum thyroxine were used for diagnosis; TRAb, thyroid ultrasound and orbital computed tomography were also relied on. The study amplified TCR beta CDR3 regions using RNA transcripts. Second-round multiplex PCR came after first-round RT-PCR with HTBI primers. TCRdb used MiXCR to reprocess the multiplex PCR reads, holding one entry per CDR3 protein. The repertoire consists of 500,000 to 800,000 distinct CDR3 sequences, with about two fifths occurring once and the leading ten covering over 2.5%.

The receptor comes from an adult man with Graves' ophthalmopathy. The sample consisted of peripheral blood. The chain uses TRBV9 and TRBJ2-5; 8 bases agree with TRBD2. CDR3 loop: CASGAGGQYF. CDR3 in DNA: TGTGCCAGCGGCGCGGGGGGCCAGTACTTC. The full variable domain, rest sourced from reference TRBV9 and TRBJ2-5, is DSGVTQTPKHLITATGQRVTLRCSPRSGDLSVYWYQQSLDQGLQFLIQYYNGEERAKGNILERFSAQQFPDLHSELNLSSLELGDSALYFCASGAGGQYFGPGTRLLVL.